Here is one T cell receptor (beta chain) with its context. This clonotype was picked up many times. This clone's antigen is unknown. Base qualities were left out, and no much larger clone turns up one base away. Synthesis of TCR cDNA relied on 5'RACE template switching, a step that introduced a universal primer site along with unique molecular identifiers. Priming of cDNA synthesis was performed from both the TCR alpha and TCR beta constant segments. Library amplification used two PCR steps, and the second PCR step added sample barcodes and sequencing adapters. Libraries were sequenced on Illumina HiSeq 2500 (2x100 bp) or NovaSeq (2x150 bp). Regarding the original processing steps: MIGEC was used to demultiplex reads and collapse the reads into UMI consensus sequences, and MiXCR was used for V(D)J alignment. Vaccine-responding clonotypes were identified with edgeR using replicate PBMC samples, with FDR below 0.01 and a log2 fold change above 5 up to day 15 being required. Each bulk clonotype received a CD4 or CD8 identity based on whether the sequenced CD4 or CD8 repertoire contained that clonotype at higher abundance. TCRdb passed the public sequencing reads through fastp at Q25 and MiXCR, retaining productive beta sequences. Each CDR3 protein appears once, grouped with its most common genes and DNA. These V and J calls originate from TCRdb's pipeline instead of the authors' own analysis. The sample table holds hundreds of thousands of distinct CDR3 sequences, of which roughly 14% were seen once. The ten largest clones add up to around an eighth of the sample.

V and J are trimmed by 5 bases and 0 bases, and the gene matches miss 3 bases of the junction. The CDR3 measures 15 amino acids from cysteine to phenylalanine. The entry retains the CDR3 DNA only, 45 bases that are in frame from base 1. This record belongs to a study of T cells after yellow fever vaccination (dated by TCRdb to the late 2010s). About the investigation overall: The SMART-Seq v4 Ultra Low Input RNA kit was used to prepare libraries from fractions with low cell numbers. To follow T-cell clones before and after both primary and booster YFV17D yellow fever vaccination, bulk TCR alpha and beta repertoires underwent longitudinal sequencing. Two healthy male donors made up the cohort, one aged 18 to 30 years and the other aged 30 to 40 years. Blood was drawn at multiple timepoints before and after primary and secondary immunization, with bulk PBMC replicates and cell subsets isolated.

The paper's findings and limits, for the study overall: A small share of clonotypes occurred in both CD4 and CD8 compartments, likely arising from convergent recombination. After the booster, most clones that had expanded after primary vaccination were detected again (about 97% of CD4 and more than 85% of CD8), suggesting broad maintenance of memory. Computational filtering was needed because FACS-sorted repertoires could contain abundant contaminating clonotypes from the bulk population. Because the study included only a couple of donors, the extent to which the findings can be generalized is limited. Compared with the primary T-cell response, the secondary T-cell response was weaker but faster, peaking on day 5 rather than day 15.

Read against the paper, the sample's treatment or condition label means: live attenuated yellow fever vaccine strain. At each blood-draw timepoint, two biological replicates of bulk PBMCs were obtained. A standard Ficoll-Paque protocol was used to isolate PBMCs from peripheral blood. RNA was extracted with TriZol from bulk PBMCs, CD4 and CD8 fractions, and dextramer-positive and dextramer-negative fractions. The chain uses TRBV12-3 or TRBV12-4 and TRBJ2-3; TRBD2 agrees with 9 junctional bases. The clonotype originates from a man between 25 and 39 years old who received the YFV17D yellow fever vaccine. Sequencing was performed on PBMCs, taken on the day of the yellow fever booster vaccination. The CDR3 here reads CASSPGTSSTDTQYF. At the DNA level, the sequence is TGTGCCAGCAGTCCCGGGACTAGCAGCACAGATACGCAGTATTTT.